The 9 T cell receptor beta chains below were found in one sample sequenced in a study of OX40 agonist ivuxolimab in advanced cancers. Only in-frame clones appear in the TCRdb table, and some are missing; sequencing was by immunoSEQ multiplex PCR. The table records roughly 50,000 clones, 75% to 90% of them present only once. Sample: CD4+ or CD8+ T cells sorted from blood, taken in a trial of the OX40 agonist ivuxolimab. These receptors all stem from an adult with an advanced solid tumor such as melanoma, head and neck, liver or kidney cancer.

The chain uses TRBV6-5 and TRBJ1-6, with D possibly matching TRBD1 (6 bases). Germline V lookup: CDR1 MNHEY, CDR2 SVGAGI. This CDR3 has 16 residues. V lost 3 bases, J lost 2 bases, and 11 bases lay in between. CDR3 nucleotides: TGTGCCAGCAGTTATGGAGGGGGGACCTATAATTCACCCCTCCACTTT. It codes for CASSYGGGTYNSPLHF.

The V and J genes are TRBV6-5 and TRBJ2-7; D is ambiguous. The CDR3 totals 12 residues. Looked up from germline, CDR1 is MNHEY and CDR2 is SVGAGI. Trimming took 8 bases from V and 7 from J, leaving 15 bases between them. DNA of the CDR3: TGTGCCAGCCAAGCCGAACTTGGGGAGCAGTACTTC. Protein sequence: CASQAELGEQYF.

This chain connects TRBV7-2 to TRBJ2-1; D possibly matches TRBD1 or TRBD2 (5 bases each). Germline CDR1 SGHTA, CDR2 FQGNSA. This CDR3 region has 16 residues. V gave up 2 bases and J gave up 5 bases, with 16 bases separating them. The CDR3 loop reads CASSLQGGRPNNEQFF. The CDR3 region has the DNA TGTGCCAGCAGCTTACAGGGCGGGCGCCCCAACAATGAGCAGTTCTTC.

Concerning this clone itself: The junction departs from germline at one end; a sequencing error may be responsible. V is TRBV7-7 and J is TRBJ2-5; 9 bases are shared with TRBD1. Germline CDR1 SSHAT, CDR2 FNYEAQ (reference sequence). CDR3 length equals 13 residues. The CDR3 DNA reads TGTGCTAGCAGCCGAGGGACAGGGGAGACCCAGTACTTC. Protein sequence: CASSRGTGETQYF.

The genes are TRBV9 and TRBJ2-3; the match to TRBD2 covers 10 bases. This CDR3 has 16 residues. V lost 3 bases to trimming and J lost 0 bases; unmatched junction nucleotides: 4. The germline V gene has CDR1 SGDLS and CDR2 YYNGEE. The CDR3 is CASSELAGASTDTQYF. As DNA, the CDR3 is TGTGCCAGCAGCGAGCTAGCGGGGGCCAGCACAGATACGCAGTATTTT.

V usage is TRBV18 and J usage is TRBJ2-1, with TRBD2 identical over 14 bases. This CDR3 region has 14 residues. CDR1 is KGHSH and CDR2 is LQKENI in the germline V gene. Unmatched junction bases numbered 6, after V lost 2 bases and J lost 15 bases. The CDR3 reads CASSPGTSGRTPFF. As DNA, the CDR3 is TGTGCCAGCTCACCAGGGACTAGCGGGAGAACCCCGTTCTTC.

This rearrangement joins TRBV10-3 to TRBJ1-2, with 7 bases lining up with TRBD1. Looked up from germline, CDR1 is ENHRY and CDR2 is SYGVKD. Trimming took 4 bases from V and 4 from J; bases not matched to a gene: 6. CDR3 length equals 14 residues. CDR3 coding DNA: TGTGCCATCAGTGTGCAGGGGGAAGGCTATGGCTACACCTTC. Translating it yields CAISVQGEGYGYTF.

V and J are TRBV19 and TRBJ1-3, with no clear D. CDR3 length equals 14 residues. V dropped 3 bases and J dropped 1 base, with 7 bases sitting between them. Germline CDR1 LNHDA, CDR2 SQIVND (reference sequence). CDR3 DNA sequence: TGTGCCAGTAGTATGGTGGCATCTGGAAACACCATATATTTT. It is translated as CASSMVASGNTIYF.

CDR3 DNA: TGTGCCAGTCAACCGGGACATACCTATGGCTACACCTTC. It specifies CASQPGHTYGYTF. The J gene is TRBJ1-2, the V gene TRBV19; maybe TRBD1 (6 bases). V was shortened by 8 bases and J by 4 bases, with 14 bases between the two germline ends. Germline CDR1 is LNHDA and CDR2 is SQIVND (reference sequence). This CDR3 contains 13 residues. Full variable domain (missing parts from reference TRBV19 and TRBJ1-2): DGGITQSPKYLFRKEGQNVTLSCEQNLNHDAMYWYRQDPGQGLRLIYYSQIVNDFQKGDIAEGYSVSREKKESFPLTVTSAQKNPTAFYLCASQPGHTYGYTFGSGTRLTVV.